The 10 T cell receptor beta chains listed next were all sequenced from one sample in a study of shared clonotypes between healthy human individuals. Here immunoSEQ multiplex PCR was the method, and the copy in TCRdb shows in-frame clones only, minus some. The sample has 2 million to 2.5 million clones, 95% seen once. Sequencing was carried out using naive CD4+ T cells sorted from blood. Subset defined: CD45RA+ positively selected. All receptors derive from a young man in good health.

V usage is TRBV7-9 and J usage is TRBJ2-5; no firm D call. The germline V and J ends were trimmed by 5 bases and 6 bases, with 13 bases remaining between them. There are 13 residues in the CDR3. The V gene's germline CDR1 is SEHNR and CDR2 FQNEAQ (reference sequence). The CDR3 sequence: CASSPGPSKTQYF. The CDR3 DNA is TGTGCCAGCAGCCCGGGCCCTTCTAAGACCCAGTACTTC.

The V gene is TRBV30, the J gene TRBJ1-2; 9 nucleotides line up with TRBD1. Trimming removed 2 bases from V and 7 bases from J; junction bases left unmatched: 8. CDR3 length: 14 residues. Germline CDR1 reads GTSNPN; CDR2 reads SVGIG (reference sequence). The CDR3 region is CAWSTTGGNGGYTF. The CDR3 DNA is TGTGCCTGGAGTACCACAGGGGGCAACGGTGGCTACACCTTC.

The rearrangement joins TRBV27 to TRBJ2-7; the match to TRBD1 covers 8 bases. CDR3 length: 14 amino acids. V shed 9 bases and J 4 bases; nucleotides not matched to a gene: 11. Per the germline V gene, CDR1 is MNHEY and CDR2 is SMNVEV (reference sequence). DNA of the CDR3: TGTGCCAGTGCCCAGGGGGCGCTTGGTTACGAGCAGTACTTC. Translation: CASAQGALGYEQYF.

The V gene is TRBV5-1, the J gene TRBJ2-5; 10 positions agree with TRBD1. CDR1 SGHRS and CDR2 YFSETQ come from the germline V gene. The CDR3 has 16 amino acids. Trimming removed 2 bases from V and 1 base from J; junction bases left unmatched: 5. The CDR3 protein is CASSFGTGDIQETQYF. CDR3 sequence (DNA): TGCGCCAGCAGCTTTGGGACAGGGGACATCCAAGAGACCCAGTACTTC.

V is TRBV6-1 and J is TRBJ2-5; D is ambiguous. The DNA end is a closer match to TRBJ2-7, so the J assignment may be wrong. This CDR3 has 11 residues. Germline V gives CDR1 MNHNS, CDR2 SASEGT. The CDR3 coding sequence is TGTGCCAGCGGTAGGATCTACGAGCAGTACTTC. This codes for CASGRIYEQYF.

With respect to this clone: The sample has other DNA sequences that encode this CDR3 too. The V call is TRBV7-9, the J call TRBJ1-3, with unresolved D. Germline V CDR1 and CDR2: SEHNR, FQNEAQ (reference sequence). This CDR3 has 13 residues. Trimming cost V 1 base and J 4 bases, with 5 bases left between them. CDR3 sequence (DNA): TGTGCCAGCAGCTTAGGGGCAGGAAACACCATATATTTT. Its protein is CASSLGAGNTIYF.

The genes are TRBV5-6 and TRBJ1-4; 7 bases fit TRBD1. Germline values: CDR1 SGHDT, CDR2 YYEEEE. The V segment lost 4 bases and the J segment 7 bases; nucleotides outside the gene matches: 10. This CDR3 region has 15 residues. The CDR3 spells CASSLGEGAGEKLFF. Here the CDR3 DNA reads TGTGCCAGCAGCCTCGGGGAGGGGGCTGGTGAAAAACTGTTTTTT. Supplemented by reference TRBV5-6 and TRBJ1-4, the full variable domain reads DAGVTQSPTHLIKTRGQQVTLRCSPKSGHDTVSWYQQALGQGPQFIFQYYEEEERQRGNFPDRFSGHQFPNYSSELNVNALLLGDSALYLCASSLGEGAGEKLFFGSGTQLSVL.

The chain recombines TRBV9 with TRBJ2-5; TRBD2 aligns across 10 bases. The CDR3 totals 18 residues. Trimming removed 0 bases from V and 1 base from J; junction bases left unmatched: 9. CDR1 is SGDLS, CDR2 YYNGEE, per germline. CDR3 nucleotides: TGTGCCAGCAGCGTAGTGGCTAGCGGGGGCCCCGCCCAAGAGACCCAGTACTTC. Protein product: CASSVVASGGPAQETQYF.

In DNA form, the CDR3 reads TGTGCCTGGACAGGGGGATGGTTCGACAATGAGCAGTTCTTC. Its protein is CAWTGGWFDNEQFF. The chain combines TRBV30 with TRBJ2-1, with 7 bases identical to TRBD1. Trimming cost V 4 bases and J 5 bases; bases outside gene matches: 8. Per germline, CDR1 GTSNPN and CDR2 SVGIG (reference sequence). The CDR3 covers 14 residues.

J is TRBJ2-7 and V is TRBV7-6, with a weak D call TRBD2 (6 bases). The V gene's germline CDR1 is SGHVS and CDR2 FNYEAQ. V was cut by 5 bases and J by 3 bases, with 14 bases left in between. The CDR3 has 14 residues. CDR3 region: CASSAGLGIYEQYF. Written as DNA, the CDR3 is TGTGCCAGCAGCGCGGGATTAGGTATCTACGAGCAGTACTTC.